The entry below gives a single T cell receptor beta chain sequence along with its context. Its antigen is undetermined. CDR3 length: 13 amino acids. From germline, CDR1 is MDHEN and CDR2 SYDVKM. V dropped 8 bases and J dropped 0 bases, with 11 bases sitting between them. The data belong to a study of beta chain features in type 1 diabetes. The whole isolated RNA underwent reverse transcription, so sequencing captured expressed TCRB transcripts. Each sample of naive, central memory or regulatory T cells had, on average, about 3.6 million reads. Assay: immunoSEQ multiplex PCR; the TCRdb copy retains only in-frame clones and omits some. Of under 300,000 clones listed, just over 20% were seen once; the top ten hold around 0.028%. General study findings and limits: People with Type 1 diabetes carried modestly yet significantly shorter TCRB CDR3s in all four CD4+ subsets. Insertions were fewer and deletions more numerous at VDJ junctions in type 1 diabetes patients. In the patient group, naive, central memory and Treg TCRB repertoires seemed more alike than in the healthy donor group.

The TCR originated in a woman between 40 and 55 years old with type 1 diabetes. The V and J genes are TRBV28 and TRBJ2-7; D is possibly TRBD1 (5 bases). The sample was naive CD4+ T cells from blood. CDR3 coding DNA: TGTGCCAGCCTACAGGATAGCTCCTACGAGCAGTACTTC. This translates into CASLQDSSYEQYF.